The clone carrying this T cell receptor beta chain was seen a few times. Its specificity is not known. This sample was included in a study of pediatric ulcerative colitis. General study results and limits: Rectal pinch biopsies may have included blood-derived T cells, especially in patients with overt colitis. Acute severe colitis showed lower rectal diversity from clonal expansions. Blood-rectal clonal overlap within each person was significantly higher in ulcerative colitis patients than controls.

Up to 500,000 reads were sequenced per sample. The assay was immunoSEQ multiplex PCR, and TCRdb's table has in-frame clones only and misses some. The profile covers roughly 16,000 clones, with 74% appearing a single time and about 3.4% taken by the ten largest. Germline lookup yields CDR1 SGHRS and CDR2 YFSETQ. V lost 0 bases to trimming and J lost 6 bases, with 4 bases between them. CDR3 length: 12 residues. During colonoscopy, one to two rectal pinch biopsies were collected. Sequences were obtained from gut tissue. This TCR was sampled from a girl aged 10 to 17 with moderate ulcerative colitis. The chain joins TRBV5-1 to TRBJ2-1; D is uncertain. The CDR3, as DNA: TGCGCCAGCAGCTTGGGCCTCAATGAGCAGTTCTTC. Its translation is CASSLGLNEQFF.